This TCR beta chain came from a study of T cells in Graves' hyperthyroidism and ophthalmopathy. In its sample, this clonotype was seen many times. Its antigen remains unknown. Regions amplified from RNA transcripts were the TCR beta CDR3 regions. The primer set for the first-round RT-PCR of the TCR CDR3 was HTBI. TCRdb reanalysed the multiplex PCR reads using MiXCR and keeps one entry per CDR3 protein. The sample has 750,000 to 950,000 distinct CDR3 sequences, over 35% seen once. The study's findings and limits: Ophthalmopathy prediction by the model preceded onset by a median approximately six months.

Source material: blood. The clonotype originates from a man younger than 35 with Graves' hyperthyroidism.

This chain's CDR3 is CASSLGQFGTQHF. The CDR3 bases are TGTGCCAGCAGCTTAGGACAGTTTGGTACCCAGCATTTT. The J gene is TRBJ1-5, the V gene TRBV7-2, with D possibly TRBD1 on 5 matching bases. CDR1 SGHTA and CDR2 FQGNSA come from the germline V gene. V lost 1 base, J lost 11 bases, and 12 bases lay in between. This CDR3 spans 13 amino acids.